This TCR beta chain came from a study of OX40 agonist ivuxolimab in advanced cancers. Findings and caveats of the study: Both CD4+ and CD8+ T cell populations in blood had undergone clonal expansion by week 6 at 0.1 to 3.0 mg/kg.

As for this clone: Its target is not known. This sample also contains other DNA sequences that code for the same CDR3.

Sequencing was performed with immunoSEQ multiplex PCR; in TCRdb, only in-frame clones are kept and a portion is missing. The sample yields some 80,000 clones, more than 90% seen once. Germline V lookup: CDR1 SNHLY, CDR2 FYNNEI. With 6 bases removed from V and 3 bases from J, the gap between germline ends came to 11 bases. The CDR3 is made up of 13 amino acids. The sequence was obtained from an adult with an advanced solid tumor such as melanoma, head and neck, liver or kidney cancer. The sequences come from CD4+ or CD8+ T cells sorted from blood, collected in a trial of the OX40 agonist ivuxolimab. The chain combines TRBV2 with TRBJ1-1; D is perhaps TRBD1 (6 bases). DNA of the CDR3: TGTGCCAGCAGCGTACAGGGTGACACTGAAGCTTTCTTT. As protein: CASSVQGDTEAFF.